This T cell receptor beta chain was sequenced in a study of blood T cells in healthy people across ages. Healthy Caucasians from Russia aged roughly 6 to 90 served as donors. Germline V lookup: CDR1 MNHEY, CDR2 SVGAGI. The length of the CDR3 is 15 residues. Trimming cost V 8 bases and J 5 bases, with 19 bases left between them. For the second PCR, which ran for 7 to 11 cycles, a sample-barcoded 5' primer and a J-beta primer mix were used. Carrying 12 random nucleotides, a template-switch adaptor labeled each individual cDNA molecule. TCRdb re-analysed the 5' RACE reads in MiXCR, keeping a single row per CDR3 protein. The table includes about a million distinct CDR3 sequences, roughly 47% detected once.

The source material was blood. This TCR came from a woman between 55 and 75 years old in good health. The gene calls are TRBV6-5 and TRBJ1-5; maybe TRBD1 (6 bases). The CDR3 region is CASRRGGREDQPQHF. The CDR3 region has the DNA TGTGCCAGCCGCCGGGGGGGGCGAGAGGATCAGCCCCAGCATTTT.